These 30 T cell receptor beta chains originate from one sample sequenced in a study of blood T cells in healthy people across ages. Using a J-beta primer mix together with a sample-barcoded 5' primer, a second PCR was run for roughly 7 to 12 cycles. TCRdb recomputed calls from the 5' RACE reads with MiXCR, one row per CDR3 protein. The sample contains approximately 1,700,000 distinct CDR3 sequences, approximately 39% of which appear only once. The material sequenced was blood. These receptors were taken from a human donor in good health.

This chain connects TRBV7-2 to TRBJ1-5, with a weak D call TRBD1 (5 bases). The CDR3 contains 16 residues. CDR1 and CDR2 (germline): SGHTA, FQGNSA. V was trimmed by 1 base and J by 1 base, leaving 11 bases between them. The CDR3 region has the DNA TGTGCCAGCAGCTTAGGGGGGTATGTGAGCAATCAGCCCCAGCATTTT. Protein: CASSLGGYVSNQPQHF.

This clonotype was seen more than once but under ten times. The V and J genes are TRBV11-1 and TRBJ2-7, with D possibly matching TRBD1 (6 bases). Per germline, CDR1 SGHAT and CDR2 FQDESV (reference sequence). V was pared by 1 base and J by 2 bases, with 12 bases between. This CDR3 has 15 residues. The CDR3 DNA sequence: TGTGCCAGCAGCTTAGGACGGACAGTACCCTACGAGCAGTACTTC. Protein: CASSLGRTVPYEQYF. Based on the CDR3 plus reference TRBV11-1 and TRBJ2-7, the full variable domain is EAEVAQSPRYKITEKSQAVAFWCDPISGHATLYWYRQILGQGPELLVQFQDESVVDDSQLPKDRFSAERLKGVDSTLKIQPAELGDSAMYLCASSLGRTVPYEQYFGPGTRLTVT.

This chain joins TRBV5-6 and TRBJ2-5, with 9 bases identical to TRBD1. CDR3 length equals 15 residues. V gave up 4 bases and J gave up 2 bases; unmatched junction bases: 6. Germline-derived CDR1 and CDR2 are SGHDT and YYEEEE. The CDR3, as DNA: TGTGCCAGCAGCGTGGACAGGGGACGACAAGAGACCCAGTACTTC. Protein product: CASSVDRGRQETQYF.

This sequence joins TRBV9 and TRBJ1-1; 7 positions agree with TRBD1. V was pared by 7 bases and J by 3 bases, with 0 bases of the junction left unmatched. The CDR3 length is 11 residues. CDR1 and CDR2 from the germline V gene are SGDLS and YYNGEE. CDR3 coding DNA: TGTGCCAGCGGGACAGACACTGAAGCTTTCTTT. Protein: CASGTDTEAFF. The complete variable domain, with remaining parts taken from reference TRBV9 and TRBJ1-1, reads DSGVTQTPKHLITATGQRVTLRCSPRSGDLSVYWYQQSLDQGLQFLIQYYNGEERAKGNILERFSAQQFPDLHSELNLSSLELGDSALYFCASGTDTEAFFGQGTRLTVV.

This clonotype was seen more than once but under ten times. The chain links TRBV7-2 to TRBJ1-2, with D possibly being TRBD1 (5 bases). From germline, CDR1 is SGHTA and CDR2 FQGNSA. CDR3 length: 15 amino acids. With 5 bases removed from V and 0 bases from J, the gap between germline ends came to 13 bases. CDR3 sequence: CASSPLRGPNYGYTF. The CDR3 DNA follows: TGTGCCAGCAGCCCCCTGAGGGGCCCTAACTATGGCTACACCTTC.

This clonotype was seen a handful of times. This sequence joins TRBV7-2 and TRBJ2-1; 7 bases fit TRBD2. Germline V CDR1 and CDR2: SGHTA, FQGNSA. V shed 5 bases and J 6 bases; nucleotides not matched to a gene: 10. The CDR3 spans 15 residues. The CDR3 loop is CASSLGGSKGNEQFF. The CDR3 DNA reads as TGTGCCAGCAGCCTGGGGGGGTCCAAGGGCAATGAGCAGTTCTTC.

The rearrangement links TRBV18 to TRBJ2-4; the match to TRBD1 covers 10 bases. This CDR3 has 14 amino acids. Germline assignment: CDR1 KGHSH and CDR2 LQKENI. V gave up 2 bases and J gave up 15 bases; unmatched junction bases: 10. The CDR3 DNA follows: TGTGCCAGCTCACCAGGGACAGGGGCACTAGAGGTGTACTTC. Protein product: CASSPGTGALEVYF.

This chain links TRBV4-2 with TRBJ1-6, with a possible D match to TRBD1 (5 bases). Germline assignment: CDR1 LGHNA and CDR2 YNFKEQ. V shed 0 bases and J shed 11 bases, with 20 bases lying between them. The CDR3 loop spans 17 amino acids. CDR3 DNA sequence: TGTGCCAGCAGCCAAGAAAGCAGGGTCCACGATTATCCACCCCTCCACTTT. Protein: CASSQESRVHDYPPLHF.

Only a few counts were recorded for this clonotype. This chain's CDR3 is CASSLSVWANTGELFF. The CDR3 DNA sequence: TGCGCCAGCAGCCTTAGCGTTTGGGCGAACACCGGGGAGCTGTTTTTT. The gene calls are TRBV5-1 and TRBJ2-2; D may be TRBD2 (5 bases). Germline CDR1 and CDR2: SGHRS and YFSETQ. V was shortened by 4 bases and J by 0 bases, with 13 bases between the two germline ends. This CDR3 spans 16 amino acids.

The CDR3 region is CSACYKWVPLEAFF. In DNA form, the CDR3 reads TGCAGTGCTTGTTATAAGTGGGTCCCTCTTGAAGCTTTCTTT. The gene calls are TRBV20-1 and TRBJ1-1; D gene uncertain. V lost 5 bases to trimming and J lost 7 bases, with 20 bases between them. From germline, CDR1 is DFQATT and CDR2 SNEGSKA (reference sequence). The CDR3 covers 14 residues.

The CDR3 DNA reads TGTGCCAGCAGCCAACTTGGACAGGCCCCCTACGAGCAGTACTTC. The encoded protein is CASSQLGQAPYEQYF. This chain connects TRBV3-1 to TRBJ2-7; TRBD1 matches 7 bases. Germline CDR1 and CDR2: LGHDT and YNNKEL (reference sequence). This CDR3 spans 15 amino acids. V trimming: 2 bases; J trimming: 2 bases; junction bases outside the gene matches: 6.

This clonotype came up a few times. In nucleotides, the CDR3 is TGCAGCGTTTACAGACAGGCGGGAGGCGGCGAGCAGTACTTC. It specifies CSVYRQAGGGEQYF. The chain employs TRBV29-1 and TRBJ2-1, with TRBD2 matching 8 bases. The J call is in doubt because the DNA end fits TRBJ2-7 better. Germline loops: CDR1 SQVTM, CDR2 ANQGSEA. The CDR3 contains 14 residues.

This clonotype was recorded a few times. The chain uses TRBV18 and TRBJ2-5; D gene unclear. V lost 3 bases and J lost 4, with 12 bases in between. Per germline, CDR1 KGHSH and CDR2 LQKENI. The CDR3 consists of 14 residues. CDR3 sequence (DNA): TGTGCCAGCTCACCCACCGGGCCCCCAGAGACCCAGTACTTC. This translates into CASSPTGPPETQYF.

The chain couples TRBV27 to TRBJ2-7; 7 nucleotides align to TRBD1. The length of the CDR3 is 15 residues. The V gene end was trimmed by 8 bases and the J gene end by 3 bases; junction bases not matched to a gene: 13. CDR1 is MNHEY and CDR2 is SMNVEV in the germline V gene (reference sequence). The CDR3 is CASAPGPDRNYEQYF. The CDR3 DNA reads TGTGCCAGCGCCCCCGGCCCGGACAGGAACTACGAGCAGTACTTC.

This clonotype showed up just a few times. The chain combines TRBV7-9 with TRBJ2-1; unclear D gene. CDR3 length: 10 residues. Trimming took 3 bases from V and 10 from J, leaving 4 bases between them. Germline CDR1 is SEHNR and CDR2 is FQNEAQ (reference sequence). As DNA, the CDR3 is TGTGCCAGCAGCTTCCGGGAGCAGTTCTTC. Translating it yields CASSFREQFF.

The chain combines TRBV3-1 with TRBJ2-7; the match to TRBD2 covers 7 bases. The J call may not be correct, given that the DNA end is closer to TRBJ2-4. Germline CDR1 is LGHDT and CDR2 is YNNKEL (reference sequence). This CDR3 spans 14 amino acids. The CDR3 here is CASSQASGDSIQYF. The CDR3 DNA follows: TGTGCCAGCAGCCAAGCAAGCGGGGATAGCATTCAGTACTTC.

The rearrangement uses TRBV7-8 and TRBJ2-7; 9 bases line up with TRBD1. CDR1 and CDR2 from the germline V gene are SGHVS and FQNEAQ. Unmatched junction bases numbered 12, after V lost 2 bases and J lost 7 bases. This CDR3 comprises 16 residues. CDR3 sequence: CASSLSARQGVREQYF. The CDR3 region has the DNA TGTGCCAGCAGCTTATCTGCGAGACAGGGGGTGAGAGAGCAGTACTTC.

The chain recombines TRBV24-1 with TRBJ2-1; TRBD1 agrees at 8 bases. The CDR3 has 15 amino acids. Germline-derived CDR1 and CDR2 are KGHDR and SFDVKD. J lost 2 bases, V lost 7 bases, and 6 bases had no gene match. This CDR3 reads CATSEQTGAYNEQFF. CDR3 sequence (DNA): TGTGCCACCAGCGAACAGACAGGGGCCTACAATGAGCAGTTCTTC.

The chain's CDR3 is CSARDVVGGYEQYF. CDR3 nucleotide sequence: TGCAGTGCTAGAGATGTGGTGGGGGGGTACGAGCAGTACTTC. The J gene is TRBJ2-4, the V gene TRBV20-1; TRBD2 aligns across 7 bases. Matching the DNA end better, TRBJ2-7 makes the J call doubtful. The CDR3 spans 14 residues. Germline V gene lookup returns CDR1 DFQATT and CDR2 SNEGSKA (reference sequence).

This clonotype showed up just a few times. The rearrangement links TRBV20-1 to TRBJ2-1; 8 bases match TRBD2. This CDR3 comprises 15 residues. V lost 0 bases and J lost 4; bases outside the gene matches: 5. Germline V lookup: CDR1 DFQATT, CDR2 SNEGSKA (reference sequence). CDR3 sequence: CSARDSSGGYNEQFF. For the CDR3, the DNA is TGCAGTGCTAGAGATTCGAGCGGGGGATACAATGAGCAGTTCTTC.

This clonotype showed up just a few times. This chain joins TRBV10-3 and TRBJ2-5, with D perhaps matching TRBD1 (6 bases). Per the germline V gene, CDR1 is ENHRY and CDR2 is SYGVKD. The CDR3 length is 17 residues. Trimming removed 0 bases from V and 2 bases from J, with 16 bases in between. CDR3 protein: CAISESRAARGQETQYF. The CDR3 DNA reads as TGTGCCATCAGTGAGTCTCGGGCAGCAAGGGGGCAAGAGACCCAGTACTTC.

The chain carries TRBV4-1 and TRBJ2-1, with TRBD1 as a possible D gene (6 bases). The CDR3 runs to 14 residues. Germline V lookup: CDR1 MGHRA, CDR2 YSYEKL. The ends were cut back, 3 bases at V and 10 bases at J, with 16 bases in the middle. CDR3 amino acids: CASSHEHRDIEQFF. The DNA of the CDR3 is TGCGCCAGCAGCCACGAGCACAGGGACATAGAGCAGTTCTTC.

The chain employs TRBV20-1 and TRBJ2-1; D perhaps matches TRBD2 (6 bases). This CDR3 is built from 15 residues. The germline V gene encodes CDR1 DFQATT and CDR2 SNEGSKA (reference sequence). Trimming removed 5 bases at V and 0 bases at J, with 14 bases between. The CDR3 region is CSARDLALSYNEQFF. The CDR3 bases are TGCAGTGCTCGCGATCTAGCGCTCTCCTACAATGAGCAGTTCTTC.

This clonotype was picked up a small number of times. V and J are TRBV29-1 and TRBJ2-4; no reliable D call. The J call is doubtful: the DNA matches TRBJ2-7 better. Germline assignment: CDR1 SQVTM and CDR2 ANQGSEA. This CDR3 contains 13 residues. The CDR3 coding sequence is TGCAGCGTTGAAGGGTCAGAATGGTCCGAGCAGTACTTC. As protein: CSVEGSEWSEQYF.

The chain couples TRBV9 to TRBJ2-1, with D perhaps matching TRBD1 or TRBD2 (6 bases each). The germline V gene has CDR1 SGDLS and CDR2 YYNGEE. There are 14 residues in the CDR3. Trimming removed 6 bases from V and 3 bases from J, with 13 bases in between. CDR3: CASTGGAVYNEQFF. The CDR3 coding sequence is TGTGCCAGCACCGGGGGCGCCGTCTACAATGAGCAGTTCTTC.

A few counts support this clonotype. The V call is TRBV7-9, the J call TRBJ1-1; D remains ambiguous. Between the trimmed V and J ends, which lost 8 bases and 4 bases, there was a span of 14 bases. This CDR3 comprises 13 residues. CDR1 is SEHNR and CDR2 is FQNEAQ in the germline V gene (reference sequence). The CDR3, as DNA: TGTGCCAGCGGCGGGGTCAGGATCACTGAAGCTTTCTTT. Translating gives CASGGVRITEAFF.

This clonotype came up a few times. V usage is TRBV4-2 and J usage is TRBJ2-1; TRBD2 agrees at 7 bases. This CDR3 region has 16 residues. After removal of 1 base from V and 7 bases from J, the junction contained 10 bases not matched to a gene. Germline V lookup: CDR1 LGHNA, CDR2 YNFKEQ. The CDR3 DNA reads as TGTGCCAGCAGCCAAGGATCTGGGGCGGGGGTAAATGAGCAGTTCTTC. Translated: CASSQGSGAGVNEQFF.

This chain uses TRBV7-3 with TRBJ1-1; TRBD1 aligns across 9 bases. CDR3 length equals 14 residues. The ends lost 0 bases at V and 4 bases at J; junction bases unmatched: 0. Germline V lookup: CDR1 SGHTA, CDR2 FQGTGA. The chain's CDR3 is CASSLTDRGTEAFF. In nucleotides, the CDR3 is TGTGCCAGCAGCTTAACGGACAGGGGCACTGAAGCTTTCTTT.

The V and J genes are TRBV6-1 and TRBJ1-5; 9 nucleotides line up with TRBD1. CDR1 and CDR2 (germline): MNHNS, SASEGT. This CDR3 region has 17 residues. V lost 6 bases, J lost 0 bases, and 9 bases stayed unmatched. The CDR3, as DNA: TGTGCCAGCAGCGATGGACAGGGGACGTATAGCAATCAGCCCCAGCATTTT. Translation gives CASSDGQGTYSNQPQHF.

The table lists this clonotype with a few counts. This chain uses TRBV20-1 with TRBJ2-3, with a weak D call TRBD2 (5 bases). The germline CDR1 and CDR2 sequences are DFQATT and SNEGSKA (reference sequence). Trimming cost V 1 base and J 1 base, with 9 bases left between them. The CDR3 sequence is 14 residues long. The CDR3 reads CSARVTEGTDTQYF. The CDR3 DNA is TGCAGTGCTAGAGTTACGGAGGGCACAGATACGCAGTATTTT.